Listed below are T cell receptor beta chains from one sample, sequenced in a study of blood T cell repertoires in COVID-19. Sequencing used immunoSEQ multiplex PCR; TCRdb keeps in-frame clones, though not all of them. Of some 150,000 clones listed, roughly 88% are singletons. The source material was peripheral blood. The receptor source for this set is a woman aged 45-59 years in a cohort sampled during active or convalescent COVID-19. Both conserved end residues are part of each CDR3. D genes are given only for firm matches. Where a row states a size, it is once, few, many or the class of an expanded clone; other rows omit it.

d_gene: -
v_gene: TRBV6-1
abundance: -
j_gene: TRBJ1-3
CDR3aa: CASSEINRVSGNTIYF
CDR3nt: TGTGCCAGCAGTGAAATCAACAGGGTTTCTGGAAACACCATATATTTT

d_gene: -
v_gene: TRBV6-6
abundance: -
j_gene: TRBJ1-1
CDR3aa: CASSSHRANTEAFF
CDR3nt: TGTGCCAGCAGTTCGCACAGGGCAAACACTGAAGCTTTCTTT

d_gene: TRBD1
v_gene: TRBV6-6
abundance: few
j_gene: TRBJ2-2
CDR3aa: CATSDRVTTGELFF
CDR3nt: TGTGCCACTTCGGACAGGGTGACGACCGGGGAGCTGTTTTTT

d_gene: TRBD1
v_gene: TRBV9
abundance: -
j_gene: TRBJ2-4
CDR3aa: CASSVLPTPGQGLNIQYF
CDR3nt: TGTGCCAGCAGCGTATTACCGACCCCGGGACAGGGCCTAAACATTCAGTACTTC

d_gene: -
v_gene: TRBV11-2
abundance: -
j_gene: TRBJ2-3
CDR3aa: CASSLDTGVGDTQYF
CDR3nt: TGTGCCAGCAGCTTAGATACGGGGGTGGGAGATACGCAGTATTTT

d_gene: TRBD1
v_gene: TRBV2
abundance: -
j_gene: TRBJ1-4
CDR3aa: CASSEGGTGNEKLFF
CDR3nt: TGTGCCAGCAGTGAGGGAGGGACAGGGAATGAAAAACTGTTTTTT

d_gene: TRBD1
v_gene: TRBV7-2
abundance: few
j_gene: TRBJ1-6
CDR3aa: CASSLGQGSSPLHF
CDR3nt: TGTGCCAGCAGCCTGGGACAGGGTAGTTCACCCCTCCACTTT

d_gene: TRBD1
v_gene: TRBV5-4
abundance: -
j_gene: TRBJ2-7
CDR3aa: CASSLGVGQGVGEQYF
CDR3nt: TGTGCCAGCAGCTTAGGGGTCGGCCAGGGGGTAGGCGAGCAGTACTTC

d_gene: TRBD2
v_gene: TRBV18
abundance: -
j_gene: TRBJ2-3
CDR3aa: CASSSMVTSGSLTDTQYF
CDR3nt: TGTGCCAGCTCATCGATGGTGACTAGCGGGAGTTTGACAGATACGCAGTATTTT

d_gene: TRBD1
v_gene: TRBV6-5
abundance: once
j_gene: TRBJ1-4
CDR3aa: CASRGTGGNEKLFF
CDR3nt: TGTGCCAGCAGGGGGACAGGGGGGAATGAAAAACTGTTTTTT

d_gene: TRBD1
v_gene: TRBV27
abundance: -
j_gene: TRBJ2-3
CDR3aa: CASRTGGAPSTDTQYF
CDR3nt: TGTGCCAGCCGGACAGGGGGGGCCCCTAGCACAGATACGCAGTATTTT

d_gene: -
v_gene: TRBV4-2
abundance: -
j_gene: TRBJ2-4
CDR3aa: CASSQDRGSLAKNIQYF
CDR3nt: TGTGCCAGCAGCCAAGATCGGGGGTCTCTAGCCAAAAACATTCAGTACTTC

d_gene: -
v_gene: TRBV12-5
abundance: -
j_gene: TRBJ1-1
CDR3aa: CASGPSAEAFF
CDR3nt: TGTGCTAGTGGTCCCTCAGCTGAAGCTTTCTTT

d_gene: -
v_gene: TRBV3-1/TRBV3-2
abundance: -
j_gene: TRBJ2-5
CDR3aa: CASSQDLGRGGGTQYF
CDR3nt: TGTGCCAGCAGCCAAGATCTTGGACGGGGAGGAGGGACCCAGTACTTC